The next 10 T cell receptor beta chains were all read from a single sample in a study of early T cells in non-severe SARS-CoV-2 infection. Each CDR3 protein is one row after TCRdb ran MiXCR on the 5' RACE reads. The sample lists tens of thousands of distinct CDR3 sequences; more than 10% were seen once. The specimen was whole blood. Source of these receptors: an adult who was a healthcare worker with PCR-confirmed SARS-CoV-2 infection or an uninfected control (not recorded which).

This chain uses TRBV28 with TRBJ2-7, with 10 bases matching TRBD1. V dropped 6 bases and J dropped 6; count of bases not matched to a gene: 11. The CDR3 runs to 15 residues. Germline V gene data show CDR1 as MDHEN and CDR2 as SYDVKM. The chain's CDR3 is CASSSPGTGEIEQYF. CDR3 coding DNA: TGTGCCAGCAGCTCCCCCGGGACAGGGGAAATCGAGCAGTACTTC.

This clonotype was seen many times. V gene TRBV6-1 combines with J gene TRBJ2-3; possibly TRBD1 for D (6 bases). CDR3 length: 15 amino acids. Germline CDR1 and CDR2: MNHNS and SASEGT. The V end lost 4 bases, the J end lost 3 bases, and 14 bases lay between the germline ends. The DNA for the CDR3 is TGTGCCAGCAGTGCAGGGGACCTTAATACAGATACGCAGTATTTT. It encodes CASSAGDLNTDTQYF.

This chain connects TRBV11-2 to TRBJ2-2; unclear D gene. This CDR3 region has 14 residues. Germline loops: CDR1 SGHAT, CDR2 FQNNGV. V shed 4 bases and J shed 2 bases, with 8 bases lying between them. The CDR3 here is CASSSFGNTGELFF. The CDR3 DNA sequence: TGTGCCAGCAGCTCCTTCGGTAACACCGGGGAGCTGTTTTTT.

The chain links TRBV11-3 to TRBJ2-5; no firm D call. V was clipped by 2 bases and J by 3 bases, with 4 bases between them. Per germline, CDR1 SGHNT and CDR2 YENEEA. This CDR3 comprises 12 residues. The CDR3 loop is CASSLWEETQYF. The CDR3, as DNA: TGTGCCAGCAGCTTATGGGAAGAGACCCAGTACTTC.

The rearrangement uses TRBV29-1 and TRBJ2-5; TRBD2 agrees at 7 bases. CDR3 length equals 15 residues. Germline assignment: CDR1 SQVTM and CDR2 ANQGSEA. Losses at the gene ends were 7 bases for V and 3 bases for J; bases not matched to a gene: 14. The CDR3, as DNA: TGCAGCGCCGGGTGGGCGGGAGAGAAAAAAGAGACCCAGTACTTC. Translation: CSAGWAGEKKETQYF.

The V and J genes are TRBV7-2 and TRBJ2-1; D might be TRBD1 (7 bases). The CDR3 is 16 residues long. The germline V gene has CDR1 SGHTA and CDR2 FQGNSA. V lost 5 bases and J 0 bases, leaving 14 bases between the germline ends. The CDR3 nucleotides read TGTGCCAGCAGCCCCCGACAGGGAGGCTCCTACAATGAGCAGTTCTTC. This encodes CASSPRQGGSYNEQFF.

This chain uses TRBV7-9 with TRBJ2-7; no definite D call. Germline CDR1 is SEHNR and CDR2 is FQNEAQ (reference sequence). The V end lost 2 bases, the J end lost 5 bases, and 10 bases lay between the germline ends. The CDR3 totals 13 residues. The CDR3 spells CASSLTLSDEQYF. The CDR3 nucleotides are TGTGCCAGCAGCTTAACTCTATCGGACGAGCAGTACTTC.

In this sample, this clonotype turned up a few times. The chain joins TRBV29-1 to TRBJ1-2; 10 nucleotides match TRBD1. This CDR3 has 14 amino acids. Per germline, CDR1 SQVTM and CDR2 ANQGSEA. After removal of 7 bases from V and 2 bases from J, the junction contained 7 bases not matched to a gene. This chain's CDR3 is CSAALGQGNYGYTF. The CDR3 DNA reads as TGCAGCGCCGCGCTGGGACAGGGGAACTATGGCTACACCTTC.

The CDR3 spells CASSRFNTGELFF. The CDR3 DNA sequence: TGTGCCAGCAGTCGGTTTAACACCGGGGAGCTGTTTTTT. V gene TRBV12-3 or TRBV12-4 combines with J gene TRBJ2-2; D remains ambiguous. The V end lost 5 bases, the J end lost 2 bases, and 6 bases lay between the germline ends. This CDR3 region has 13 residues.

The chain carries TRBV29-1 and TRBJ2-3, with D perhaps assigned TRBD1 or TRBD2 (6 bases each). The CDR3 is made up of 13 amino acids. V lost 6 bases and J 1 base, leaving 11 bases between the germline ends. Germline CDR1 and CDR2: SQVTM and ANQGSEA. The CDR3: CSVAGQGTDTQYF. DNA of the CDR3: TGCAGCGTCGCGGGACAAGGCACAGATACGCAGTATTTT.